This TCR beta chain appears in the sequencing data of a study of T cell responses to AZD1222 COVID-19 vaccine. Study-wide findings and caveats: Among AZD1222 vaccinees, only 5 to 7 were seropositive at baseline. Nearly half of spike-specific TCRs reportedly target unmutated variant regions. Most donors were white British, females outnumbered males, and clonal diversity was possibly underestimated.

Of note for this clone: Its matching antigen is unknown.

Germline V gene sequence: CDR1 KGHSH, CDR2 LQKENI. Trimming stripped 6 bases from V and 0 bases from J, with 15 bases between. The length of the CDR3 is 15 residues. The assay was immunoSEQ multiplex PCR, and TCRdb's table has in-frame clones only and misses some. The sample holds roughly 130,000 clones, approximately 86% seen once. The chain employs TRBV18 and TRBJ2-7; D is perhaps TRBD1 (6 bases). This sequence was found in an adult in good health. Sequences were derived from peripheral blood, sampled on day 0 of AZD1222 vaccination. The CDR3 loop reads CASSQGSASSYEQYF. In DNA form, the CDR3 reads TGTGCCAGCTCCCAGGGGTCGGCCAGCTCCTACGAGCAGTACTTC.